What follows are 29 T cell receptor beta chains derived from one specimen sequenced in a study of cytomegalovirus exposure and HLA in healthy donors. Some clones are missing from TCRdb's copy, which holds only in-frame ones; the method was immunoSEQ multiplex PCR. Of more than 250,000 clones listed, less than 95% are singletons. The sequenced material came from PBMCs. The receptors stem from a woman in her twenties or thirties in good health and CMV-seronegative.

The rearrangement uses TRBV21-1 and TRBJ2-7; the table's D call TRBD1 went unverified against the DNA. TRBV21-1 is labeled a pseudogene. This CDR3 spans 14 amino acids. The CDR3 bases are TGTGCCAGCAGCGGGACAGGTCGCTCCTACGAGCAGTACTTC. It codes for CASSGTGRSYEQYF.

This chain uses TRBV7-2 with TRBJ2-7, with 8 bases lining up with TRBD1. The CDR3 spans 14 residues. The germline V gene encodes CDR1 SGHTA and CDR2 FQGNSA. Losses at the gene ends were 7 bases for V and 4 bases for J; bases not matched to a gene: 9. The DNA of the CDR3 is TGTGCCAGCATGCCGACAGGGGTTGTTTACGAGCAGTACTTC. It yields the protein CASMPTGVVYEQYF.

V gene TRBV29-1 combines with J gene TRBJ2-5; D remains unclear. The CDR3 consists of 12 residues. The germline CDR1 and CDR2 sequences are SQVTM and ANQGSEA. The V end lost 2 bases, the J end lost 1 base, and 5 bases lay between the germline ends. This CDR3 reads CSVEHLQETQYF. The CDR3 coding sequence is TGCAGCGTTGAACACCTCCAAGAGACCCAGTACTTC.

This chain uses TRBV4-2 with TRBJ2-1; a weak D match, TRBD1 (5 bases). The V gene lost 0 bases and the J gene lost 6 bases, with 12 bases spanning the gap. The CDR3 covers 15 residues. Germline assignment: CDR1 LGHNA and CDR2 YNFKEQ. CDR3: CASSQEWGSSNEQFF. CDR3 bases: TGTGCCAGCAGCCAAGAATGGGGCTCTAGCAATGAGCAGTTCTTC.

This chain joins TRBV4-3 and TRBJ2-7; TRBD2 is a possible D gene (6 bases). The CDR3 runs 15 residues. Germline V CDR1 and CDR2: LGHNA, YSLEER. Deletions cut 0 bases from V and 5 bases from J, with 14 bases between. The CDR3 DNA follows: TGCGCCAGCAGCCAAGACTCCAGCGGGCTCGACGAGCAGTACTTC. Residues: CASSQDSSGLDEQYF.

The chain recombines TRBV6-6 with TRBJ2-7; D perhaps matches TRBD1 (6 bases). CDR3 length: 13 residues. Looked up from germline, CDR1 is MNHNY and CDR2 is SVGAGI (reference sequence). Trimming shortened V by 10 bases and J by 1 base, and 14 bases separated the two germline ends. CDR3 loop: CATSSQGSYEQYF. In DNA form, the CDR3 reads TGTGCCACCAGCTCACAGGGTTCCTACGAGCAGTACTTC.

The rearrangement uses TRBV14 and TRBJ1-1; D is uncertain. CDR3 length: 12 amino acids. Trimming stripped 1 base from V and 1 base from J, with 1 base between. Germline values: CDR1 SGHDN, CDR2 FVKESK. The CDR3 loop reads CASSQGNTEAFF. As DNA, the CDR3 is TGTGCCAGCAGCCAAGGGAACACTGAAGCTTTCTTT.

The rearrangement joins TRBV6-4 to TRBJ2-2; D ambiguous. The CDR3 extends over 14 amino acids. The germline CDR1 and CDR2 sequences are MRHNA and SNTAGT. V lost 3 bases and J 3 bases, leaving 8 bases between the germline ends. The DNA of the CDR3 is TGTGCCAGCAGTGATAACGAACACACCGGGGAGCTGTTTTTT. It yields the protein CASSDNEHTGELFF.

A few counts support this clone. The rearrangement uses TRBV7-7 and TRBJ2-7; perhaps TRBD1 as D (6 bases). The CDR3 is 13 amino acids. Germline V gene data show CDR1 as SSHAT and CDR2 as FNYEAQ (reference sequence). The V gene lost 0 bases and the J gene lost 4 bases, with 7 bases spanning the gap. The chain's CDR3 is CASSLATGYEQYF. In DNA, the CDR3 is TGTGCCAGCAGCTTAGCCACAGGGTACGAGCAGTACTTC. Full variable domain (missing parts from reference TRBV7-7 and TRBJ2-7): GAGVSQSPRYKVTKRGQDVTLRCDPISSHATLYWYQQALGQGPEFLTYFNYEAQPDKSGLPSDRFSAERPEGSISTLTIQRTEQRDSAMYRCASSLATGYEQYFGPGTRLTVT.

This chain links TRBV6-6 with TRBJ2-2; no firm D call. The CDR3 runs to 11 residues. The ends were cut back, 8 bases at V and 5 bases at J, with 6 bases in the middle. Germline V gene lookup returns CDR1 MNHNY and CDR2 SVGAGI (reference sequence). The CDR3, as DNA: TGTGCCAGCCGGCGGACCGGGGAGCTGTTTTTT. It codes for CASRRTGELFF.

This clone was seen a single time. J is TRBJ2-1 and V is TRBV4-2; D may be TRBD2 (5 bases). V was clipped by 2 bases and J by 4 bases, with 18 bases between them. The CDR3 is made up of 17 amino acids. Germline CDR1 reads LGHNA; CDR2 reads YNFKEQ. In DNA form, the CDR3 reads TGTGCCAGCAGCCAACCAGTGCTAGCCGATGATTACAATGAGCAGTTCTTC. The encoded protein is CASSQPVLADDYNEQFF.

On this clone itself: A much bigger clone sits one base away, suggesting this may be a read error. The chain carries TRBV25-1 and TRBJ2-2; 8 bases map to TRBD2. This CDR3 contains 14 residues. The germline V gene encodes CDR1 MGHDK and CDR2 SYGVNS. V was pared by 4 bases and J by 4 bases, with 2 bases of the junction left unmatched. CDR3 DNA sequence: TGTGCCAGCAGTGCGGGAGGGGCCACCGGGGAGCTGTTTTTT. Translation gives CASSAGGATGELFF.

The V call is TRBV19, the J call TRBJ2-7; D gene unclear. The CDR3 runs to 13 residues. Germline-derived CDR1 and CDR2 are LNHDA and SQIVND (reference sequence). Trimming cost V 3 bases and J 1 base, with 7 bases left between them. In DNA form, the CDR3 reads TGTGCCAGTAGTATTGCGCCTTCCTACGAGCAGTACTTC. Its translation: CASSIAPSYEQYF.

This chain links TRBV18 with TRBJ2-2, with D unclear. Germline V gene sequence: CDR1 KGHSH, CDR2 LQKENI. The CDR3 has 16 residues. V was trimmed by 0 bases and J by 4 bases, leaving 12 bases between them. In DNA form, the CDR3 reads TGTGCCAGCTCACCACCGACCCACTATAGCACCGGGGAGCTGTTTTTT. It codes for CASSPPTHYSTGELFF.

On this clone itself: Mismatch with germline at one junction end may stem from a read error. The chain employs TRBV6-5 and TRBJ2-1, with 10 bases aligning to TRBD2. The CDR3 spans 16 residues. Germline values: CDR1 MNHEY, CDR2 SVGAGI. The CDR3 loop reads CASSYFRGSGGNEQFF. The CDR3 coding sequence is TGTGCCAGCAGCTACTTTCGGGGTAGCGGGGGGAATGAGCAGTTCTTC.

The V gene is TRBV7-6, the J gene TRBJ1-3, with D perhaps matching TRBD1 (5 bases). The CDR3 spans 15 residues. CDR1 SGHVS and CDR2 FNYEAQ come from the germline V gene. V lost 5 bases and J 4 bases, leaving 15 bases between the germline ends. DNA of the CDR3: TGTGCCAGCAGCCCAGAAGACAGTACAGGAAACACCATATATTTT. Its translation: CASSPEDSTGNTIYF.

This sequence joins TRBV6-4 and TRBJ2-1, with 8 bases lining up with TRBD1. Germline V CDR1 and CDR2: MRHNA, SNTAGT. With V trimmed by 3 bases and J by 6 bases, 4 bases remained unmatched. This CDR3 spans 14 amino acids. CDR3 DNA: TGTGCCAGCAGTGAACAGGGGGAGGTCAATGAGCAGTTCTTC. This codes for CASSEQGEVNEQFF.

V usage is TRBV5-4 and J usage is TRBJ2-1; D is possibly TRBD1 (6 bases). V lost 4 bases to trimming and J lost 4 bases, with 15 bases between them. The CDR3 runs 15 residues. Germline V lookup: CDR1 SGHNT, CDR2 YYREEE (reference sequence). The CDR3 loop reads CASSPQQGRYNEQFF. CDR3 DNA: TGTGCCAGCAGCCCCCAACAGGGACGGTACAATGAGCAGTTCTTC. Based on the CDR3 plus reference TRBV5-4 and TRBJ2-1, the full variable domain is ETGVTQSPTHLIKTRGQQVTLRCSSQSGHNTVSWYQQALGQGPQFIFQYYREEENGRGNFPPRFSGLQFPNYSSELNVNALELDDSALYLCASSPQQGRYNEQFFGPGTRLTVL.

The chain uses TRBV30 and TRBJ1-4; 8 bases are shared with TRBD1. The CDR3 runs to 15 residues. CDR1 GTSNPN and CDR2 SVGIG come from the germline V gene (reference sequence). Losses at the gene ends were 3 bases for V and 12 bases for J; bases not matched to a gene: 15. The CDR3 sequence is CAWRETRGLNIELFF. Here the CDR3 DNA reads TGTGCCTGGAGAGAAACCAGGGGGCTGAATATAGAACTGTTTTTT.

The chain uses TRBV30 and TRBJ2-5; the match to TRBD1 covers 10 bases. Unmatched junction bases numbered 4, after V lost 1 base and J lost 5 bases. The germline V gene encodes CDR1 GTSNPN and CDR2 SVGIG (reference sequence). The CDR3 length is 14 residues. CDR3 amino acids: CAWSETGGRETQYF. The CDR3 nucleotides read TGTGCCTGGAGTGAGACAGGGGGCCGGGAGACCCAGTACTTC.

The chain links TRBV28 to TRBJ2-3, with a tentative D call TRBD1 (5 bases). The CDR3 runs 16 residues. V lost 1 base to trimming and J lost 2 bases, with 13 bases between them. Germline V CDR1 and CDR2: MDHEN, SYDVKM. The CDR3 here is CASSLLSRALTDTQYF. CDR3 sequence (DNA): TGTGCCAGCAGTTTATTGTCCAGGGCCCTCACAGATACGCAGTATTTT.

This chain uses TRBV28 with TRBJ2-7; a weak D match, TRBD2 (7 bases). The CDR3 length is 14 residues. The ends were cut back, 5 bases at V and 9 bases at J, with 20 bases in the middle. Germline assignment: CDR1 MDHEN and CDR2 SYDVKM. CDR3 protein: CASSPVRGARGQYF. The CDR3 DNA reads TGTGCCAGCAGTCCGGTTCGGGGGGCTCGAGGGCAGTACTTC. Full variable domain (remainder filled in from reference TRBV28 and TRBJ2-7): DVKVTQSSRYLVKRTGEKVFLECVQDMDHENMFWYRQDPGLGLRLIYFSYDVKMKEKGDIPEGYSVSREKKERFSLILESASTNQTSMYLCASSPVRGARGQYFGPGTRLTVT.

V usage is TRBV5-4 and J usage is TRBJ2-7; D might be TRBD1 (5 bases). V lost 6 bases and J lost 3, with 16 bases in between. The CDR3 contains 14 residues. Looked up from germline, CDR1 is SGHNT and CDR2 is YYREEE (reference sequence). The CDR3 loop is CASTHQGSDYEQYF. CDR3 DNA sequence: TGTGCCAGCACTCACCAGGGTTCGGACTACGAGCAGTACTTC.

This chain joins TRBV9 and TRBJ1-5, with TRBD1 matching 7 bases. This CDR3 is 15 amino acids long. Germline V CDR1 and CDR2: SGDLS, YYNGEE. With 4 bases clipped from V and 7 bases from J, the junction kept 11 bases outside the gene matches. The CDR3 DNA reads as TGTGCCAGCAGCAGCCGGGACAGCGAGGGGCAGCCCCAGCATTTT. It is translated as CASSSRDSEGQPQHF.

V usage is TRBV10-3 and J usage is TRBJ2-7; possibly TRBD1 for D (6 bases). Per germline, CDR1 ENHRY and CDR2 SYGVKD. The ends were cut back, 4 bases at V and 3 bases at J, with 10 bases in the middle. The CDR3 length is 13 residues. Here the CDR3 reads CAISVDSRYEQYF. The CDR3 region has the DNA TGTGCCATCAGTGTGGACAGTCGCTACGAGCAGTACTTC.

This clone was picked up one time. This chain joins TRBV7-9 and TRBJ1-4; TRBD1 aligns across 8 bases. The trim removed 3 bases at V and 3 bases at J, leaving 9 bases unmatched. This CDR3 comprises 17 residues. The germline gives CDR1 SEHNR, CDR2 FQNEAQ (reference sequence). This CDR3 is CASSFSRTGFANEKLFF. CDR3 coding DNA: TGTGCCAGCAGCTTCTCTAGGACAGGGTTTGCTAATGAAAAACTGTTTTTT. The variable domain in full, with the rest retrieved from reference TRBV7-9 and TRBJ1-4, is DTGVSQNPRHKITKRGQNVTFRCDPISEHNRLYWYRQTLGQGPEFLTYFQNEAQLEKSRLLSDRFSAERPKGSFSTLEIQRTEQGDSAMYLCASSFSRTGFANEKLFFGSGTQLSVL.

V is TRBV28 and J is TRBJ2-7, with TRBD1 matching 8 bases. The CDR3 loop spans 13 amino acids. V lost 7 bases, J lost 5 bases, and 7 bases stayed unmatched. From germline, CDR1 is MDHEN and CDR2 SYDVKM. The CDR3 region is CASKRTGLDEQYF. The CDR3, as DNA: TGTGCCAGCAAAAGGACAGGGCTCGACGAGCAGTACTTC. Full variable domain (missing parts from reference TRBV28 and TRBJ2-7): DVKVTQSSRYLVKRTGEKVFLECVQDMDHENMFWYRQDPGLGLRLIYFSYDVKMKEKGDIPEGYSVSREKKERFSLILESASTNQTSMYLCASKRTGLDEQYFGPGTRLTVT.

This chain joins TRBV18 and TRBJ2-1, with 8 nucleotides matching TRBD1. This CDR3 is 14 amino acids long. Looked up from germline, CDR1 is KGHSH and CDR2 is LQKENI. V lost 3 bases to trimming and J lost 5 bases; unmatched junction nucleotides: 3. CDR3 sequence reads: CASSPTGEDNEQFF. The CDR3 DNA sequence: TGTGCCAGCTCACCGACAGGGGAGGACAATGAGCAGTTCTTC.

This chain joins TRBV7-2 and TRBJ2-1, with 10 bases aligning to TRBD2. The CDR3 is 16 amino acids. Germline CDR1 SGHTA, CDR2 FQGNSA. The trim removed 4 bases at V and 9 bases at J, leaving 12 bases unmatched. This chain's CDR3 is CASSSRLAGVLGEQFF. CDR3 bases: TGTGCCAGCAGCTCCCGCCTAGCGGGAGTTCTGGGTGAGCAGTTCTTC.